A selection of T cell receptor beta chains follows, all from one sample in a study of blood T cell repertoires in COVID-19. TCRdb keeps only in-frame clones here, not all; method: immunoSEQ multiplex PCR. The top ten clones hold 1.2% of a sample with roughly 140,000 clones, 88% of them seen once. Input material: PBMCs or T cells enriched from blood (not recorded which). These receptors were collected from a woman younger than 45 with acute COVID-19. CDR3s include the opening cysteine and the closing phenylalanine or tryptophan. A D gene is named only where the DNA matches it firmly. Clone size appears in some rows only: once, few, many, or a class for an expanded clone.

len	abundance	v_gene	j_gene	d_gene	CDR3aa	CDR3nt
14	NA	TRBV19	TRBJ1-2	TRBD1	CASSMWDRDYGYTF	TGTGCCAGTAGTATGTGGGACAGGGACTATGGCTACACCTTC
12	NA	TRBV25-1	TRBJ1-2	NA	CATREGNYGYTF	TGTGCCACCAGGGAGGGTAACTATGGCTACACCTTC
12	NA	TRBV12-3/TRBV12-4	TRBJ1-2	NA	CASRGRDSGYTF	TGTGCCAGCAGAGGCAGGGATTCTGGCTACACCTTC
14	NA	TRBV19	TRBJ2-2	TRBD1	CASTGQGRTGELFF	TGTGCCAGTACTGGACAGGGGAGGACCGGGGAGCTGTTTTTT
14	once	TRBV5-8	TRBJ2-2	TRBD1	CASSLGTGTGELFF	TGTGCCAGCAGCTTAGGGACAGGAACCGGGGAGCTGTTTTTT
17	NA	TRBV28	TRBJ1-2	TRBD1	CASRSGTGAQQVYGYTF	TGTGCCAGCAGGTCCGGGACAGGGGCCCAGCAGGTCTATGGCTACACCTTC
18	NA	TRBV4-1	TRBJ2-2	NA	CASSQTPSLTGNTGELFF	TGCGCCAGCAGCCAAACACCTTCTTTGACAGGCAACACCGGGGAGCTGTTTTTT
12	NA	TRBV28	TRBJ1-1	NA	CASRTGNPEAFF	TGTGCCAGCAGAACAGGGAATCCCGAAGCTTTCTTT
16	NA	TRBV6-4	TRBJ1-2	NA	CASSDSVDGIINGYTF	TGTGCCAGCAGTGACAGCGTGGACGGGATAATTAATGGCTACACCTTC
13	NA	TRBV6-2/TRBV6-3	TRBJ2-7	NA	CASSYWQGYEQYF	TGTGCCAGCAGTTACTGGCAGGGCTACGAGCAGTACTTC
15	NA	TRBV2	TRBJ2-7	TRBD2	CASSGRLAGGQEQYF	TGTGCCAGCAGTGGGAGACTAGCGGGAGGTCAAGAGCAGTACTTC
14	NA	TRBV24-1	TRBJ2-1	TRBD1	CATSDSTGRNEQFF	TGTGCCACCAGTGATTCGACAGGGCGCAATGAGCAGTTCTTC
13	NA	TRBV30	TRBJ2-3	NA	CAWTPMGRNTQYF	TGTGCCTGGACCCCGATGGGGCGGAATACGCAGTATTTT
16	NA	TRBV5-4	TRBJ2-3	NA	CASSFPGSASTDTQYF	TGTGCCAGCAGCTTCCCCGGGTCCGCTAGCACAGATACGCAGTATTTT
16	NA	TRBV4-1	TRBJ2-1	TRBD2	CASSQRTSASGLGQFF	TGCGCCAGCAGCCAAAGGACTAGCGCTAGCGGCTTGGGACAGTTCTTC
16	NA	TRBV18	TRBJ2-1	TRBD2	CASSPQAGGPNNEQFF	TGTGCCAGCTCACCCCAGGCGGGAGGGCCGAATAATGAGCAGTTCTTC
14	NA	TRBV28	TRBJ2-7	TRBD1	CASSFQGATYEQYF	TGTGCCAGCAGTTTTCAGGGGGCAACCTACGAGCAGTACTTC
15	NA	TRBV9	TRBJ2-3	TRBD2	CASSVLAGGADTQYF	TGTGCCAGCAGCGTGCTAGCGGGTGGGGCAGATACGCAGTATTTT
15	once	TRBV10-3	TRBJ1-5	NA	CAISESLGGNQPQHF	TGTGCCATCAGTGAGTCCCTAGGGGGAAATCAGCCCCAGCATTTT
16	NA	TRBV15	TRBJ2-1	TRBD2	CATSRGAGVTHNEQFF	TGTGCCACCAGCAGAGGTGCGGGAGTAACCCACAATGAGCAGTTCTTC
13	few	TRBV27	TRBJ1-1	NA	CASSLGRGTEAFF	TGTGCCAGCAGTTTAGGCAGGGGCACTGAAGCTTTCTTT
15	NA	TRBV5-1	TRBJ2-2	TRBD1	CASSAGTANTGELFF	TGCGCCAGCAGCGCCGGGACAGCGAACACCGGGGAGCTGTTTTTT
18	few	TRBV7-6	TRBJ1-6	NA	CASSYDAAGAVTYSPLHF	TGTGCCAGCAGCTATGATGCGGCAGGGGCAGTCACCTATTCACCCCTCCACTTT
14	NA	TRBV7-2	TRBJ2-7	TRBD2	CASSLAGFLSEQYF	TGTGCCAGCAGCCTAGCGGGCTTTCTAAGCGAGCAGTACTTC
14	NA	TRBV10-3	TRBJ1-1	NA	CATAGDFLNTEAFF	TGTGCCACCGCCGGGGACTTTCTGAACACTGAAGCTTTCTTT
16	NA	TRBV23-1	TRBJ1-1	NA	CASSQSPLPLKTEAFF	TGCGCCAGCAGTCAATCTCCCCTACCCCTTAAGACTGAAGCTTTCTTT
19	NA	TRBV6-2/TRBV6-3	TRBJ1-1	TRBD1	CASSYRDRGNPFMNTEAFF	TGTGCCAGCAGTTATCGGGACAGAGGGAACCCTTTCATGAACACTGAAGCTTTCTTT
13	NA	TRBV28	TRBJ1-2	NA	CASGGGGAGGYTF	TGTGCCAGCGGGGGGGGAGGGGCAGGCGGCTACACCTTC
13	NA	TRBV4-2	TRBJ1-1	NA	CASSLEGDSEAFF	TGTGCCAGCAGCCTCGAAGGCGACTCTGAAGCTTTCTTT
15	once	TRBV6-2/TRBV6-3	TRBJ1-2	TRBD1	CASSPTDRVDYGYTF	TGTGCCAGCAGCCCCACCGACAGGGTCGACTATGGCTACACCTTC
14	NA	TRBV5-6	TRBJ2-7	NA	CASSLGQGSYEQYF	TGTGCCAGCAGCTTAGGGCAGGGTTCCTACGAGCAGTACTTC
16	once	TRBV4-1	TRBJ2-3	TRBD2	CASSQGLAGGGDTQYF	TGCGCCAGCAGCCAAGGTCTAGCGGGAGGCGGAGATACGCAGTATTTT